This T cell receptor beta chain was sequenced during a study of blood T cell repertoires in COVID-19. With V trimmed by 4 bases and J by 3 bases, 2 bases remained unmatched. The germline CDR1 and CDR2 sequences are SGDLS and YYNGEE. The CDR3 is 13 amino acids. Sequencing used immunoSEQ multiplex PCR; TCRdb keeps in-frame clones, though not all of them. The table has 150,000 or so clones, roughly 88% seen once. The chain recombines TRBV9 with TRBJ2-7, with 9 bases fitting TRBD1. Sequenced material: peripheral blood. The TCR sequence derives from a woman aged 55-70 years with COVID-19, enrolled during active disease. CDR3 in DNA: TGTGCCAGCAGCACGGGACAGGGCTACGAGCAGTACTTC. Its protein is CASSTGQGYEQYF. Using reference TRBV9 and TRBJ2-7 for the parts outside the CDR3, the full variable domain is DSGVTQTPKHLITATGQRVTLRCSPRSGDLSVYWYQQSLDQGLQFLIQYYNGEERAKGNILERFSAQQFPDLHSELNLSSLELGDSALYFCASSTGQGYEQYFGPGTRLTVT.